Below are 13 T cell receptor beta chains sequenced from a single sample in a study of CD8 T cells in ankylosing spondylitis. Overall study results and limits: A TCR beta motif of several highly homologous variants seemed to mark ankylosing spondylitis blood.

Using its own MiXCR run on the 5' RACE reads, TCRdb lists one record per CDR3 protein. The sample holds fewer than 550,000 distinct CDR3 sequences, roughly 5% seen once. These TCRs are of unknown antigen specificity. The sequencing sample was made of blood, either unsorted or a sorted T cell fraction (not recorded which). These receptors all come from a male donor with ankylosing spondylitis.

This clonotype was counted ten times or more. This chain links TRBV7-6 with TRBJ2-1; a weak D match, TRBD2 (6 bases). The germline V gene has CDR1 SGHVS and CDR2 FNYEAQ. V lost 5 bases and J 13 bases, leaving 12 bases between the germline ends. The CDR3 consists of 11 residues. DNA for the CDR3: TGTGCCAGCAGCCCGGGAGCAGGACAGTTCTTC. Translating gives CASSPGAGQFF.

This clonotype has ten or more counts. The rearrangement joins TRBV20-1 to TRBJ1-4, with D possibly matching TRBD1 (6 bases). Germline V gene data show CDR1 as DFQATT and CDR2 as SNEGSKA (reference sequence). V lost 0 bases and J 7 bases, leaving 18 bases between the germline ends. This CDR3 is built from 16 residues. This CDR3 reads CSARDPQGRVGEKLFF. CDR3 nucleotide sequence: TGCAGTGCTAGAGATCCCCAGGGGCGCGTTGGTGAAAAACTGTTTTTT.

In its sample, this clonotype was seen many times. The gene calls are TRBV25-1 and TRBJ2-3; D unresolved. The CDR3 sequence is 12 residues long. Trimming removed 1 base from V and 6 bases from J, with 5 bases in between. Germline V lookup: CDR1 MGHDK, CDR2 SYGVNS. The CDR3 sequence is CASSEFWDTQYF. The CDR3 DNA sequence: TGTGCCAGCAGTGAATTTTGGGATACGCAGTATTTT.

This clonotype was observed at least ten times. The V and J genes are TRBV7-2 and TRBJ1-1; D call uncertain. This CDR3 is built from 13 residues. Trimming stripped 0 bases from V and 4 bases from J, with 6 bases between. Germline V gene sequence: CDR1 SGHTA, CDR2 FQGNSA. The CDR3 sequence: CASSLAVGTEAFF. DNA of the CDR3: TGTGCCAGCAGCTTAGCCGTCGGCACTGAAGCTTTCTTT.

In its sample, this clonotype was seen many times. The rearrangement uses TRBV7-8 and TRBJ1-4; D not certain. Germline CDR1 and CDR2: SGHVS and FQNEAQ. The CDR3 is 15 residues long. Trimming took 2 bases from V and 7 from J, leaving 14 bases between them. DNA for the CDR3: TGTGCCAGCAGCTTAAGGGCAACTCAAAGTGAAAAACTGTTTTTT. This translates into CASSLRATQSEKLFF.

This clonotype was detected many times. The chain has TRBV20-1 and TRBJ2-3; D may be TRBD2 (5 bases). CDR1 and CDR2 from the germline V gene are DFQATT and SNEGSKA (reference sequence). V lost 1 base, J lost 4 bases, and 12 bases lay in between. The CDR3 has 14 residues. CDR3: CSARAPQRADTQYF. In DNA, the CDR3 is TGCAGTGCTAGAGCCCCCCAGAGGGCAGATACGCAGTATTTT.

Ten or more counts support this clonotype. The chain couples TRBV12-3 or TRBV12-4 to TRBJ1-2, with no clear D. V was pared by 3 bases and J by 7 bases, with 6 bases between. This CDR3 has 11 residues. DNA of the CDR3: TGTGCCAGCAGTTTGGAGGGTGGCTACACCTTC. Its translation is CASSLEGGYTF.

This clonotype was detected a few times. The CDR3 coding sequence is TGCAGCGTTGTACAGGCAAAACCGAACACCGGGGAGCTGTTTTTT. Protein sequence: CSVVQAKPNTGELFF. The gene calls are TRBV29-1 and TRBJ2-2, with D perhaps TRBD1 (5 bases). The V gene lost 4 bases and the J gene lost 0 bases, with 12 bases spanning the gap. The CDR3 runs 15 residues. CDR1 SQVTM and CDR2 ANQGSEA come from the germline V gene.

This clonotype was seen only a few times. The chain joins TRBV6-2 or TRBV6-3 to TRBJ1-2; D not resolved. The CDR3 sequence is 14 residues long. The ends were cut back, 2 bases at V and 2 bases at J, with 9 bases in the middle. Germline CDR1 reads MNHEY; CDR2 reads SVGEGT. The CDR3 here is CASSYGPTNYGYTF. The CDR3 DNA sequence: TGTGCCAGCAGTTACGGGCCAACGAACTATGGCTACACCTTC.

This clonotype was counted at least ten times. The chain recombines TRBV27 with TRBJ1-1, with 7 positions matching TRBD1. This CDR3 has 11 amino acids. The germline V gene has CDR1 MNHEY and CDR2 SMNVEV (reference sequence). The V segment lost 4 bases and the J segment 9 bases; nucleotides outside the gene matches: 2. As DNA, the CDR3 is TGTGCCAGCAGTTCGGGACAGAAAGCTTTCTTT. Translated: CASSSGQKAFF.

This clonotype was observed many times. The V gene is TRBV4-1, the J gene TRBJ2-5; 10 bases align to TRBD1. Germline CDR1 and CDR2: MGHRA and YSYEKL. The junction had 8 bases not matched to a gene; V was cut back by 0 bases and J by 4 bases. The CDR3 sequence is 17 residues long. The CDR3 DNA is TGCGCCAGCAGCCAAGATCGAGGGACAGGGGATCCAGAGACCCAGTACTTC. Translated: CASSQDRGTGDPETQYF.

This clonotype was seen a few times. This chain joins TRBV6-1 and TRBJ2-1; D uncertain. The CDR3 has 15 residues. Germline values: CDR1 MNHNS, CDR2 SASEGT. The V end lost 5 bases, the J end lost 4 bases, and 15 bases lay between the germline ends. Here the CDR3 DNA reads TGTGCCAGCAGTCAGACCCTTCCCCTATACAATGAGCAGTTCTTC. Translating it yields CASSQTLPLYNEQFF.

There are many counts of this clonotype. The chain couples TRBV7-2 to TRBJ2-5, with D tentatively TRBD1 (5 bases). The CDR3 has 14 amino acids. Germline V gene data show CDR1 as SGHTA and CDR2 as FQGNSA. The ends were cut back, 4 bases at V and 5 bases at J, with 14 bases in the middle. The CDR3 loop is CASSSAGPRETQYF. The DNA of the CDR3 is TGTGCCAGCAGCTCGGCAGGGCCAAGGGAGACCCAGTACTTC.